The 31 T cell receptor beta chains below all came from one sample that was sequenced in a study of early T cells in non-severe SARS-CoV-2 infection. Each CDR3 protein gets one entry after TCRdb re-called the 5' RACE reads with MiXCR. The sample has 55,000 to 85,000 distinct CDR3 sequences; 9% to 10% are singletons. Specimen: whole blood, collected at baseline. Every receptor here comes from an adult who was a healthcare worker with PCR-confirmed SARS-CoV-2 infection or an uninfected control (not recorded which).

About this clonotype itself: Just one base apart from a much larger clone, this may be a read error. V and J are TRBV19 and TRBJ1-5; D is unclear. This CDR3 has 14 residues. Per the germline V gene, CDR1 is LNHDA and CDR2 is SQIVND (reference sequence). The CDR3 coding sequence is TGTGCCAGTAGCATTCGTAGAAGCAATCAGCCCCGGCATTTT. Translated: CASSIRRSNQPRHF.

This rearrangement joins TRBV6-5 to TRBJ2-2; unclear D gene. V lost 4 bases and J 3 bases, leaving 6 bases between the germline ends. Germline V gene lookup returns CDR1 MNHEY and CDR2 SVGAGI. This CDR3 region has 13 residues. CDR3 nucleotide sequence: TGTGCCAGCAGTTGGAAGTACACCGGGGAGCTGTTTTTT. Translated: CASSWKYTGELFF.

This clonotype was seen more than once but under ten times. V and J are TRBV29-1 and TRBJ2-7; 9 positions agree with TRBD1. The V gene's germline CDR1 is SQVTM and CDR2 ANQGSEA. Unmatched junction bases numbered 5, after V lost 7 bases and J lost 1 base. This CDR3 spans 13 amino acids. CDR3 coding DNA: TGCAGCGCCCTGGGACAGGGATCCTACGAGCAGTACTTC. Translation: CSALGQGSYEQYF.

The chain joins TRBV12-3 or TRBV12-4 to TRBJ2-1, with D maybe TRBD2 (6 bases). The CDR3 covers 15 residues. V shed 4 bases and J shed 8 bases, with 18 bases lying between them. The CDR3 DNA sequence: TGTGCCAGCAGTTCCGAACGACTAGGTACCTATGAGCAGTTCTTC. Its protein is CASSSERLGTYEQFF.

The rearrangement links TRBV9 to TRBJ1-2; no firm D call. Between the trimmed V and J ends, which lost 0 bases and 4 bases, there was a span of 16 bases. Germline V gene lookup returns CDR1 SGDLS and CDR2 YYNGEE. This CDR3 has 16 residues. CDR3 in amino acids: CASSVVPPLVGYGYTF. The CDR3 DNA reads TGTGCCAGCAGCGTAGTACCCCCCTTAGTAGGCTATGGCTACACCTTC. The entire variable domain, with the rest obtained from reference TRBV9 and TRBJ1-2, is as follows: DSGVTQTPKHLITATGQRVTLRCSPRSGDLSVYWYQQSLDQGLQFLIQYYNGEERAKGNILERFSAQQFPDLHSELNLSSLELGDSALYFCASSVVPPLVGYGYTFGSGTRLTVV.

This chain uses TRBV27 with TRBJ2-7, with a possible D match to TRBD1 (6 bases). Germline CDR1 MNHEY, CDR2 SMNVEV (reference sequence). The CDR3 loop spans 13 amino acids. Trimming removed 5 bases from V and 3 bases from J, with 11 bases in between. The CDR3 sequence is CASSMTGFYEQYF. In DNA, the CDR3 is TGTGCCAGCAGTATGACAGGTTTCTACGAGCAGTACTTC.

This clonotype was observed many times. The gene calls are TRBV6-6 and TRBJ2-7; D perhaps matches TRBD2 (5 bases). This CDR3 has 14 residues. Germline assignment: CDR1 MNHNY and CDR2 SVGAGI (reference sequence). Trimming pared 7 bases from V and 2 bases from J, leaving 15 bases between. CDR3 region: CASNYPGSTYEQYF. The CDR3 coding sequence is TGTGCCAGCAATTATCCGGGGAGCACCTACGAGCAGTACTTC.

The table lists this clonotype with a few counts. The chain recombines TRBV29-1 with TRBJ2-3; weak D call: TRBD1 (5 bases). Trimming stripped 1 base from V and 1 base from J, with 9 bases between. CDR1 and CDR2 (germline): SQVTM, ANQGSEA. There are 14 residues in the CDR3. The CDR3 bases are TGCAGCGTTGAAGGCTTGGGGCGCACAGATACGCAGTATTTT. It encodes CSVEGLGRTDTQYF.

About this clonotype: It may be a read error: a sequence one base away is much more abundant. The chain employs TRBV2 and TRBJ1-1; 9 bases are shared with TRBD1. This CDR3 has 16 residues. Germline CDR1 reads SNHLY; CDR2 reads FYNNEI. CDR3: CVSRETGTGRNTEAFF. The CDR3 DNA follows: TGTGTCAGCAGAGAGACCGGGACAGGGAGAAATACTGAAGCTTTCTTT.

This clonotype was seen ten or more times. The rearrangement uses TRBV6-1 and TRBJ1-2; a possible D gene is TRBD1 (6 bases). CDR1 and CDR2 (germline): MNHNS, SASEGT. V was cut by 3 bases and J by 4 bases, with 12 bases left in between. This CDR3 region has 14 residues. The CDR3 loop is CASSESDSLYGYTF. The CDR3 DNA follows: TGTGCCAGCAGTGAGTCGGACAGCCTCTATGGCTACACCTTC.

The rearrangement links TRBV5-1 to TRBJ1-1; 8 bases line up with TRBD1. V was pared by 2 bases and J by 6 bases, with 6 bases of the junction left unmatched. CDR1 SGHRS and CDR2 YFSETQ come from the germline V gene. The length of the CDR3 is 14 residues. The CDR3 protein is CASSFGQGFAEAFF. The CDR3 DNA reads as TGCGCCAGCAGCTTCGGACAGGGTTTCGCTGAAGCTTTCTTT. Drawing the rest from reference TRBV5-1 and TRBJ1-1, the complete variable domain is KAGVTQTPRYLIKTRGQQVTLSCSPISGHRSVSWYQQTPGQGLQFLFEYFSETQRNKGNFPGRFSGRQFSNSRSEMNVSTLELGDSALYLCASSFGQGFAEAFFGQGTRLTVV.

This clonotype has at least ten counts. This chain links TRBV11-1 with TRBJ1-1, with a tentative D call TRBD1 (6 bases). V lost 6 bases and J 4 bases, leaving 18 bases between the germline ends. This CDR3 has 15 amino acids. Per germline, CDR1 SGHAT and CDR2 FQDESV (reference sequence). The CDR3 DNA follows: TGTGCCAGCAGTATTCTACAGGGTATCGCCACTGAAGCTTTCTTT. It codes for CASSILQGIATEAFF.

The rearrangement links TRBV7-9 to TRBJ2-5, with 11 bases aligning to TRBD1. Germline V gene sequence: CDR1 SEHNR, CDR2 FQNEAQ (reference sequence). V shed 5 bases, J shed 1 base, and the junction held 6 bases outside the gene matches. CDR3 length: 16 residues. CDR3 loop: CASSPRTGGFQETQYF. CDR3 DNA sequence: TGTGCCAGCAGCCCACGGACAGGGGGCTTCCAAGAGACCCAGTACTTC. The full variable domain, completed using reference TRBV7-9 and TRBJ2-5, is DTGVSQNPRHKITKRGQNVTFRCDPISEHNRLYWYRQTLGQGPEFLTYFQNEAQLEKSRLLSDRFSAERPKGSFSTLEIQRTEQGDSAMYLCASSPRTGGFQETQYFGPGTRLLVL.

This clonotype was picked up a small number of times. The J gene is TRBJ1-6, the V gene TRBV6-1; D remains ambiguous. This CDR3 has 12 residues. Trimming took 4 bases from V and 9 from J, leaving 7 bases between them. CDR1 is MNHNS and CDR2 is SASEGT in the germline V gene. CDR3 coding DNA: TGTGCCAGCAGTGTTGGACCTTCACCCCTCCACTTT. It codes for CASSVGPSPLHF.

The J gene is TRBJ2-5, the V gene TRBV20-1; weak D call: TRBD1 (6 bases). Germline-derived CDR1 and CDR2 are DFQATT and SNEGSKA (reference sequence). The CDR3 contains 12 residues. V lost 6 bases and J 5 bases, leaving 13 bases between the germline ends. The CDR3 DNA reads as TGCAGTGCCCAACAGGGAGACGAGACCCAGTACTTC. Protein: CSAQQGDETQYF.

This clonotype was observed at least ten times. V and J are TRBV7-2 and TRBJ2-5, with 10 bases fitting TRBD1. After removal of 5 bases from V and 7 bases from J, the junction contained 4 bases not matched to a gene. The CDR3 is 13 amino acids. From germline, CDR1 is SGHTA and CDR2 FQGNSA. CDR3 nucleotide sequence: TGTGCCAGCAGCCCAGGACAGGGGGGGACCCAGTACTTC. Its protein product is CASSPGQGGTQYF.

The V gene is TRBV3-1, the J gene TRBJ2-1; D unclear. Trimming cost V 2 bases and J 4 bases, with 9 bases left between them. Germline values: CDR1 LGHDT, CDR2 YNNKEL (reference sequence). The CDR3 is 14 residues long. The chain's CDR3 is CASSQLGSYNEQFF. The CDR3 DNA is TGTGCCAGCAGCCAATTAGGGTCGTACAATGAGCAGTTCTTC.

This clonotype was recorded at least ten times. The chain couples TRBV29-1 to TRBJ2-1; D might be TRBD1 (5 bases). The V end was cut by 7 bases, the J end by 6 bases, with 13 bases between. The CDR3 runs 12 residues. CDR1 and CDR2 from the germline V gene are SQVTM and ANQGSEA. The CDR3 sequence: CSAPGSGNEQFF. CDR3 in DNA: TGCAGCGCACCAGGGTCCGGCAATGAGCAGTTCTTC.

This clonotype was seen a handful of times. The J gene is TRBJ1-1, the V gene TRBV5-5; the D is unclear. In germline, CDR1 is SGHKS, CDR2 YYEKEE (reference sequence). The CDR3 loop spans 11 amino acids. V lost 0 bases to trimming and J lost 6 bases, with 3 bases between them. The CDR3 coding sequence is TGTGCCAGCAGCTTGGTCGCTGAAGCTTTCTTT. Translated: CASSLVAEAFF.

This rearrangement joins TRBV15 to TRBJ2-1; D possibly matches TRBD1 or TRBD2 (6 bases each). CDR3 length: 15 residues. The germline V gene has CDR1 LNHNV and CDR2 YYDKDF (reference sequence). Deletions cut 4 bases from V and 7 bases from J, with 17 bases between. CDR3 nucleotide sequence: TGTGCCACCAGCACCCCGGGGGCTGAACAAAATGAGCAGTTCTTC. Translating it yields CATSTPGAEQNEQFF.

This clonotype was counted ten times or more. The chain's CDR3 is CASSSLSRESSPLHF. In nucleotides, the CDR3 is TGTGCCAGCAGTTCCTTGAGCAGGGAGAGTTCACCCCTCCACTTT. The chain uses TRBV28 and TRBJ1-6, with D perhaps TRBD1 (5 bases). V was clipped by 4 bases and J by 9 bases, with 16 bases between them. Germline values: CDR1 MDHEN, CDR2 SYDVKM. The CDR3 consists of 15 residues.

In its sample, this clonotype was seen many times. The gene calls are TRBV10-3 and TRBJ2-1, with D unresolved. Germline CDR1 reads ENHRY; CDR2 reads SYGVKD. V lost 4 bases, J lost 5 bases, and 6 bases lay in between. CDR3 size: 12 residues. CDR3 bases: TGTGCCATCAGTGCTTCGGACAATGAGCAGTTCTTC. This translates into CAISASDNEQFF.

This clonotype was seen many times. This chain uses TRBV28 with TRBJ1-6; D perhaps matches TRBD1 (6 bases). The ends were cut back, 3 bases at V and 8 bases at J, with 14 bases in the middle. CDR3 size: 15 residues. Germline lookup yields CDR1 MDHEN and CDR2 SYDVKM. The CDR3 sequence is CASSFEGQGYSPLHF. CDR3 nucleotide sequence: TGTGCCAGCAGTTTCGAAGGGCAGGGGTATTCACCCCTCCACTTT.

This clonotype came up a few times. This chain uses TRBV7-9 with TRBJ2-7; 7 bases match TRBD2. From germline, CDR1 is SEHNR and CDR2 FQNEAQ (reference sequence). The CDR3 is 16 residues long. V gave up 2 bases and J gave up 7 bases; unmatched junction bases: 14. The CDR3 coding sequence is TGTGCCAGCAGCTTACGGGGCGGGAGCGGTACGGGTGAGCAGTACTTC. Amino acid sequence: CASSLRGGSGTGEQYF.

The sample holds a few counts of this clonotype. This sequence joins TRBV7-2 and TRBJ1-2; possible D gene TRBD1, 5 bases. Germline loops: CDR1 SGHTA, CDR2 FQGNSA. This CDR3 is 14 amino acids long. V lost 5 bases to trimming and J lost 4 bases, with 14 bases between them. This CDR3 is CASSPQGNGYGYTF. The CDR3 DNA follows: TGTGCCAGCAGCCCCCAGGGTAACGGCTATGGCTACACCTTC.

The chain joins TRBV5-1 to TRBJ2-7; a weak D match, TRBD2 (6 bases). Trimming took 0 bases from V and 0 from J, leaving 10 bases between them. The CDR3 loop spans 15 amino acids. The germline V gene encodes CDR1 SGHRS and CDR2 YFSETQ. CDR3: CASSLAGRDSYEQYF. The CDR3 nucleotides read TGCGCCAGCAGCTTGGCCGGGCGGGACTCCTACGAGCAGTACTTC. Based on the CDR3 plus reference TRBV5-1 and TRBJ2-7, the full variable domain is KAGVTQTPRYLIKTRGQQVTLSCSPISGHRSVSWYQQTPGQGLQFLFEYFSETQRNKGNFPGRFSGRQFSNSRSEMNVSTLELGDSALYLCASSLAGRDSYEQYFGPGTRLTVT.

This chain joins TRBV6-2 or TRBV6-3 and TRBJ2-7; D is tentatively TRBD1 or TRBD2 (5 bases each). The V end was cut by 1 base, the J end by 1 base, with 8 bases between. The CDR3 loop spans 14 amino acids. The germline CDR1 and CDR2 sequences are MNHEY and SVGEGT. The CDR3 nucleotides are TGTGCCAGCAGTTACTTCGGGGCTTCCTACGAGCAGTACTTC. It specifies CASSYFGASYEQYF.

This clonotype was counted between two and nine times. V is TRBV7-2 and J is TRBJ2-5; the D is unclear. Looked up from germline, CDR1 is SGHTA and CDR2 is FQGNSA. V dropped 1 base and J dropped 5 bases, with 8 bases sitting between them. The CDR3 totals 13 residues. This CDR3 reads CASSLVDRETQYF. For the CDR3, the DNA is TGTGCCAGCAGCTTAGTGGATCGGGAGACCCAGTACTTC.

This sequence joins TRBV4-2 and TRBJ2-3; D tentatively reads TRBD1 or TRBD2 (6 bases each). Germline values: CDR1 LGHNA, CDR2 YNFKEQ. The CDR3 is 16 residues long. Between the trimmed V and J ends, which lost 0 bases and 3 bases, there was a span of 13 bases. The CDR3: CASSQDGGQGTDTQYF. The CDR3 DNA reads TGTGCCAGCAGCCAAGACGGGGGCCAGGGAACAGATACGCAGTATTTT.

The gene calls are TRBV10-3 and TRBJ1-1, with 8 bases that match TRBD1. The CDR3 is made up of 16 amino acids. Germline V gene sequence: CDR1 ENHRY, CDR2 SYGVKD. V shed 0 bases and J 3 bases; nucleotides not matched to a gene: 6. The CDR3 bases are TGTGCCATCAGTGAGTCGAGGCAGGGGGCGTACACTGAAGCTTTCTTT. This gives the protein CAISESRQGAYTEAFF.

V and J are TRBV29-1 and TRBJ2-7; 9 positions match TRBD2. Germline V gene lookup returns CDR1 SQVTM and CDR2 ANQGSEA. This CDR3 is built from 12 residues. V dropped 1 base and J dropped 9; count of bases not matched to a gene: 4. The DNA of the CDR3 is TGCAGCGTTGAAGGAGGACTAGCGACGCAGTACTTC. Translating it yields CSVEGGLATQYF.